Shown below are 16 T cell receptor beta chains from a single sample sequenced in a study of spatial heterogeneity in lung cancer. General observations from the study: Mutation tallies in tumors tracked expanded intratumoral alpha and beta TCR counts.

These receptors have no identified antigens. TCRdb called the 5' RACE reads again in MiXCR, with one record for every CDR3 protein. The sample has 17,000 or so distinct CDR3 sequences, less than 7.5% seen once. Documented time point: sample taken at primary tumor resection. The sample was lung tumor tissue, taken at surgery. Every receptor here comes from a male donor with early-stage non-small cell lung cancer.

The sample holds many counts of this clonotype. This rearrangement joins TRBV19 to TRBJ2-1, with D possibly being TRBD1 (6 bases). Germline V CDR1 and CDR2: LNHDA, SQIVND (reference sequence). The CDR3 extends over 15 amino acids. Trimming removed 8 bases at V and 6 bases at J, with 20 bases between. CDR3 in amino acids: CASVPGHGSGNEQFF. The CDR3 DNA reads TGTGCCAGTGTCCCGGGACATGGGTCCGGCAATGAGCAGTTCTTC.

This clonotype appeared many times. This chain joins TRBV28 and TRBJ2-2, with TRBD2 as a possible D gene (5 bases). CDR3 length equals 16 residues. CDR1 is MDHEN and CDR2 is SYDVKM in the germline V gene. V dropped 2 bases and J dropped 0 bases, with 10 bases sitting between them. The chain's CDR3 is CASSLAGAPNTGELFF. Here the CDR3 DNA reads TGTGCCAGCAGTTTAGCGGGCGCTCCGAACACCGGGGAGCTGTTTTTT.

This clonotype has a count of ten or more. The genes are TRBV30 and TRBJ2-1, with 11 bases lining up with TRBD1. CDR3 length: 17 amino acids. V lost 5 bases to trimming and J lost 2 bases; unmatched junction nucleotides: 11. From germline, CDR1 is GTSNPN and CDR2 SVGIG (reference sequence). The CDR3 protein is CAWRPGTGGSTYNEQFF. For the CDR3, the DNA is TGTGCCTGGCGTCCCGGGACAGGGGGGTCTACCTACAATGAGCAGTTCTTC.

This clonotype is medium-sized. The chain's CDR3 is CASSRGTGDSGNTIYF. CDR3 bases: TGTGCCAGCAGCCGAGGAACAGGGGACTCTGGAAACACCATATATTTT. This rearrangement joins TRBV3-1 to TRBJ1-3; 7 positions agree with TRBD1. The CDR3 is 16 amino acids. V shed 4 bases and J 0 bases; nucleotides not matched to a gene: 6. The germline CDR1 and CDR2 sequences are LGHDT and YNNKEL (reference sequence). The full variable domain, its missing parts supplied by reference TRBV3-1 and TRBJ1-3, is DTAVSQTPKYLVTQMGNDKSIKCEQNLGHDTMYWYKQDSKKFLKIMFSYNNKELIINETVPNRFSPKSPDKAHLNLHINSLELGDSAVYFCASSRGTGDSGNTIYFGEGSWLTVV.

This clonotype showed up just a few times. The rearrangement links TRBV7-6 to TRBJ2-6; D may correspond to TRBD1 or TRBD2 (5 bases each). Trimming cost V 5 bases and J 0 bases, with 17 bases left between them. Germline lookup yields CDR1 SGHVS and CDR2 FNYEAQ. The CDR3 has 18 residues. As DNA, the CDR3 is TGTGCCAGCAGCCTCCCGGGGACGCCCAGCTCTGGGGCCAACGTCCTGACTTTC. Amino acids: CASSLPGTPSSGANVLTF.

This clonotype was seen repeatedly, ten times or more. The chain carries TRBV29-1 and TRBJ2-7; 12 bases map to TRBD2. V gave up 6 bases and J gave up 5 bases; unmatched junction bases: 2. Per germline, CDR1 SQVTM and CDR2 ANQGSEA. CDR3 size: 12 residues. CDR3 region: CSVRTSGNEQYF. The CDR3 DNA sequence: TGCAGCGTCCGGACTAGCGGGAACGAGCAGTACTTC.

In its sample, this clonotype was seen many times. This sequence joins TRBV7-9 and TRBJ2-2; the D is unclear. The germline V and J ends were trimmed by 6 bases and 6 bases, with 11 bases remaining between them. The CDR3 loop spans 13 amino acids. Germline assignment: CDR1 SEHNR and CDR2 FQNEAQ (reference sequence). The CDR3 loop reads CASSGRRAGELFF. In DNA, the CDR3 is TGTGCCAGCAGTGGGCGGCGTGCCGGGGAGCTGTTTTTT. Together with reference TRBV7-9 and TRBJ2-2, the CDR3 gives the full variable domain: DTGVSQNPRHKITKRGQNVTFRCDPISEHNRLYWYRQTLGQGPEFLTYFQNEAQLEKSRLLSDRFSAERPKGSFSTLEIQRTEQGDSAMYLCASSGRRAGELFFGEGSRLTVL.

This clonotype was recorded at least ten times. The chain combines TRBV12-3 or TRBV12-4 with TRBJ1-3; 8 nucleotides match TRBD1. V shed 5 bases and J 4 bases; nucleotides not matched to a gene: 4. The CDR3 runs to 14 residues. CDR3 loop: CASSTRTGGNTIYF. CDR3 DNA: TGTGCCAGCAGTACCCGGACAGGGGGAAACACCATATATTTT.

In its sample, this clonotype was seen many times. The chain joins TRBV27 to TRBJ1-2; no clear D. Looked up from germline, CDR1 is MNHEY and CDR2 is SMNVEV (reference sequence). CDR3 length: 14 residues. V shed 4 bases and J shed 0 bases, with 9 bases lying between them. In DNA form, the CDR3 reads TGTGCCAGCAGTTCGCACTCCACTAACTATGGCTACACCTTC. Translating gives CASSSHSTNYGYTF.

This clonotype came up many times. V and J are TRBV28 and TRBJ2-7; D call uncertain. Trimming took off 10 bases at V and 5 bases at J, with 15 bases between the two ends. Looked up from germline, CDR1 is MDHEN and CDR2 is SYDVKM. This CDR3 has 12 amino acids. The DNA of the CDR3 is TGTGCCACTAGGACCTCACCACACGAGCAGTACTTC. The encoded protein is CATRTSPHEQYF.

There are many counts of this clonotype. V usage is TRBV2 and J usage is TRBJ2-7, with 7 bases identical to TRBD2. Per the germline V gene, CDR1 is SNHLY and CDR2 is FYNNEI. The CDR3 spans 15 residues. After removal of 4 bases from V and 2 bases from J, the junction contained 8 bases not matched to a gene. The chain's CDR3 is CASSVQRLAPYEQYF. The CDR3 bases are TGTGCCAGCAGTGTACAGCGACTAGCTCCCTACGAGCAGTACTTC.

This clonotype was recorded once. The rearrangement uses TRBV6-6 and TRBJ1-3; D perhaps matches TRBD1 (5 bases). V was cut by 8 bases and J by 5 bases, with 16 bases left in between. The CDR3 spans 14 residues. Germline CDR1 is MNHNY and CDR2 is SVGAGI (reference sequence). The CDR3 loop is CASALGRARNTIYF. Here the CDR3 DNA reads TGTGCCAGCGCGCTGGGGCGGGCAAGAAACACCATATATTTT.

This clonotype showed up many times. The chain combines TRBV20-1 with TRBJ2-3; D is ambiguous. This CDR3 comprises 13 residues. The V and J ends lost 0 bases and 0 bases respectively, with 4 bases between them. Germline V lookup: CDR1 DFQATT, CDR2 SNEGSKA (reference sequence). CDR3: CSAREASTDTQYF. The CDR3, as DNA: TGCAGTGCTAGAGAGGCTAGCACAGATACGCAGTATTTT.

The CDR3 spells CASSPGTNQPQHF. CDR3 DNA sequence: TGTGCCAGCTCACCAGGGACTAATCAGCCCCAGCATTTT. The chain employs TRBV18 and TRBJ1-5, with TRBD1 as a possible D gene (5 bases). CDR1 is KGHSH and CDR2 is LQKENI in the germline V gene. V was shortened by 2 bases and J by 4 bases, with 6 bases between the two germline ends. The CDR3 contains 13 residues.

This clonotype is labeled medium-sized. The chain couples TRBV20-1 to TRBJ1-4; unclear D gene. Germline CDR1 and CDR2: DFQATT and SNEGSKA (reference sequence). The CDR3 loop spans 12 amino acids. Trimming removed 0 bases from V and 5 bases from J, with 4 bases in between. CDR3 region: CSAREGNEKLFF. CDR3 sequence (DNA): TGCAGTGCTAGAGAAGGGAATGAAAAACTGTTTTTT.

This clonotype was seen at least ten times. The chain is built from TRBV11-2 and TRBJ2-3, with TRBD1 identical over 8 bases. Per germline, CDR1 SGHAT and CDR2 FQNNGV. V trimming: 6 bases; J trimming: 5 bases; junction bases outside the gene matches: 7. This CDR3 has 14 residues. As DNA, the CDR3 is TGTGCCAGCAGTCTGGACAGGGTGTTAGATACGCAGTATTTT. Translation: CASSLDRVLDTQYF.